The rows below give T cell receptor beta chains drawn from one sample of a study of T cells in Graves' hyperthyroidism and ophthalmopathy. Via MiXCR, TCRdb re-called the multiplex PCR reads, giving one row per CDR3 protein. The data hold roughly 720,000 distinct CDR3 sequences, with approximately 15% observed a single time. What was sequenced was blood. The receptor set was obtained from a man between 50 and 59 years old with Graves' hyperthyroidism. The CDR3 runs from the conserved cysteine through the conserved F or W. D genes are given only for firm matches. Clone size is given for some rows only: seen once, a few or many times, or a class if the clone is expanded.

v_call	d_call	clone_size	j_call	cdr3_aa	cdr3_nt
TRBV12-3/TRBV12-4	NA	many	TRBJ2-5	CASSLVRETQYF	TGCGCCAGCAGTCTAGTCAGAGAGACCCAGTACTTC
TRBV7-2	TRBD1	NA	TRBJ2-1	CASSPQTGVEQFF	TGTGCCAGCAGCCCACAGACAGGGGTTGAGCAGTTCTTC
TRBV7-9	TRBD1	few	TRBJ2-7	CASSSLSGQSSYEQYF	TGTGCCAGCAGCTCTCTTTCGGGACAGAGCTCCTACGAGCAGTACTTC
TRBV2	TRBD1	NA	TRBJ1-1	CARGTGMNTEAFF	TGTGCCAGAGGGACAGGAATGAACACTGAAGCTTTCTTT
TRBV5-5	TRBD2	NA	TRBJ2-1	CASSLASSGYNEQFF	TGTGCCAGCAGCTTGGCGTCTAGCGGTTACAATGAGCAGTTCTTC
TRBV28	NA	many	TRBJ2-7	CASPVTCRASYEQYF	TGTGCCAGCCCAGTTACGTGTAGGGCCTCCTACGAGCAGTACTTC
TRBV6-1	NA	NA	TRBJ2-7	CASSVDGSLSCEQYF	TGTGCCAGCAGTGTGGACGGGAGCCTCTCCTGCGAGCAGTACTTC
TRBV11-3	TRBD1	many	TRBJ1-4	CASSFGQGITQTNEKLFF	TGTGCCAGCAGCTTCGGACAGGGGATAACCCAAACTAATGAAAAACTGTTTTTT
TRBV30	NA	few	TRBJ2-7	CAWTGGEFYEQYF	TGTGCCTGGACCGGCGGAGAATTCTACGAGCAGTACTTC
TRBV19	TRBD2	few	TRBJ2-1	CASSIGAGVLEQFF	TGTGCCAGTAGTATCGGAGCGGGAGTCCTTGAGCAGTTCTTC
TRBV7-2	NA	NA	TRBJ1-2	CASSLEGPVNYGYTF	TGTGCCAGCAGCTTAGAGGGCCCCGTCAACTATGGCTACACCTTC
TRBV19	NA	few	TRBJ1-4	CASSKTSYNEKLFF	TGTGCCAGTAGTAAGACAAGCTATAATGAAAAACTGTTTTTT
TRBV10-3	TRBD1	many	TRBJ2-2	CASPTGAREDTGELFF	TGTGCGTCACCGACAGGGGCTAGGGAGGACACCGGGGAGCTGTTTTTT
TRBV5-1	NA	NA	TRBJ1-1	CASSAQGPNTEAFF	TGCGCCAGCAGCGCTCAGGGACCGAACACTGAAGCTTTCTTT
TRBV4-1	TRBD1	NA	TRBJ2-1	CASGQGVGESSYNEQFF	TGCGCCAGTGGACAGGGGGTAGGCGAAAGCTCCTACAATGAGCAGTTCTTC
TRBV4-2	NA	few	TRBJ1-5	CASSQAELMGTAQHF	TGTGCCAGCAGCCAAGCGGAACTTATGGGCACCGCCCAGCATTTT
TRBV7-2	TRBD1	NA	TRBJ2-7	CASSGPGTGSHEQYF	TGTGCCAGCAGCGGACCCGGGACAGGGTCCCACGAGCAGTACTTC
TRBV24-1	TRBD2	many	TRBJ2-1	CATSDPGGSLVNEQFF	TGTGCCACCAGTGACCCGGGAGGGAGCCTTGTCAATGAGCAGTTCTTC
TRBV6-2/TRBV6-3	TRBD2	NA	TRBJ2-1	CASNRLADNEQFF	TGTGCCAGCAACAGACTAGCGGACAATGAGCAGTTCTTC
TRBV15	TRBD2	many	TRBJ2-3	CATSRWGGESADTQYF	TGTGCCACCAGCAGGTGGGGGGGGGAGTCGGCAGATACGCAGTATTTT
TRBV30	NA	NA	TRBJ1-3	CAWSGRRGLVGNTIYF	TGTGCCTGGAGTGGTCGCAGGGGCTTGGTCGGAAACACCATATATTTT
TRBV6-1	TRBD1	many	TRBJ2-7	CASRWDRGTYEQYF	TGTGCCAGCAGATGGGACAGGGGGACCTACGAGCAGTACTTC
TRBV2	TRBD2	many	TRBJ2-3	CASSEGGRTPSTDTQYF	TGTGCCAGCAGTGAAGGCGGGAGGACCCCTAGCACAGATACGCAGTATTTT
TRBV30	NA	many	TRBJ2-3	CAWSMTSADTQYF	TGTGCCTGGAGTATGACTAGTGCAGATACGCAGTATTTT
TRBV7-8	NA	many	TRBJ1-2	CASSLGGARGYTF	TGTGCCAGCAGCTTAGGTGGGGCTCGTGGCTACACCTTC
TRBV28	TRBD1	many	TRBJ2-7	CASSWTGKSYEQYF	TGTGCCAGCAGCTGGACAGGGAAAAGCTACGAGCAGTACTTC
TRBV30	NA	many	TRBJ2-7	CAWSRQGLVFEQYF	TGTGCCTGGAGCCGGCAGGGGTTAGTTTTCGAGCAGTACTTC
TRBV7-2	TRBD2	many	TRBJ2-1	CASSPQGRGLALEQFF	TGTGCCAGCAGCCCACAGGGACGGGGACTAGCGCTCGAGCAGTTCTTC
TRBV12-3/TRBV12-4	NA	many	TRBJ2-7	CASSFNNEQYF	TGTGCCAGCAGTTTCAACAACGAGCAGTACTTC